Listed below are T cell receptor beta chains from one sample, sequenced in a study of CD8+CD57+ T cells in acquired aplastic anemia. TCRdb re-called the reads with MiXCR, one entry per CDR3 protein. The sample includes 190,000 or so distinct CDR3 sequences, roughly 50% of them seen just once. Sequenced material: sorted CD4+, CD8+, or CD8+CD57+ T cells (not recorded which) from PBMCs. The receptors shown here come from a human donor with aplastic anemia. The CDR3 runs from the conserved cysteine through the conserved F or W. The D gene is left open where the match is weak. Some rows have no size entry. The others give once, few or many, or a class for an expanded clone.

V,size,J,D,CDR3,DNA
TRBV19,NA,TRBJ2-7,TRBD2,CASTGGETYEQYF,TGTGCCAGTACTGGGGGGGAGACCTACGAGCAGTACTTC
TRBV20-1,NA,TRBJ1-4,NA,CSARESGSLEKLFF,TGCAGTGCTAGAGAGAGTGGCAGCCTGGAAAAACTGTTTTTT
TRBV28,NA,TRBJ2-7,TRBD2,CASSPPGGGGSYEQYF,TGTGCCAGCAGTCCTCCGGGCGGCGGGGGCTCCTACGAGCAGTACTTC
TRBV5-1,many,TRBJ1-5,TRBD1,CASSPGTENQPQHF,TGCGCCAGCAGCCCCGGGACAGAGAATCAGCCCCAGCATTTT
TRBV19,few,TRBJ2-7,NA,CASSTGSSYEQYF,TGTGCCAGTAGCACAGGGAGCTCCTACGAGCAGTACTTC
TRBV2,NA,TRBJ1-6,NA,CASSEGDNFSPLHF,TGTGCCAGCAGTGAAGGGGACAATTTTTCACCCCTCCACTTT
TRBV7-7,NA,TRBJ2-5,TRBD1,CASSLARRQGVETQYF,TGTGCTAGCAGCTTAGCGCGGAGACAGGGGGTAGAGACCCAGTACTTC
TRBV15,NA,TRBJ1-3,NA,CATSGVMRGNTIYF,TGTGCCACCAGCGGAGTGATGCGAGGAAACACCATATATTTT
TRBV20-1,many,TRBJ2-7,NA,CSAPRPRPSSYEQYF,TGCAGTGCACCCCGCCCCCGACCGAGCTCCTACGAGCAGTACTTC
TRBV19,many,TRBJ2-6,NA,CASRGTPGANVLTF,TGTGCCAGTAGGGGCACTCCTGGGGCCAACGTCCTGACTTTC
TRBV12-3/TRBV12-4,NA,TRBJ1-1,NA,CASSGGQGWNTGTEAFF,TGTGCCAGCAGTGGCGGTCAGGGCTGGAATACAGGGACTGAAGCTTTCTTT
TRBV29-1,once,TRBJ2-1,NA,CSVVGGGWNEQFF,TGCAGCGTGGTGGGTGGGGGCTGGAATGAGCAGTTCTTC
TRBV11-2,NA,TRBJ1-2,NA,CASSATENYGYTF,TGTGCCAGCAGCGCGACAGAAAACTATGGCTACACCTTC
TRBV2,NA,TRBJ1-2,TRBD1,CASSEDGTVSYGYTF,TGTGCCAGCAGTGAAGATGGGACAGTCAGCTATGGCTACACCTTC
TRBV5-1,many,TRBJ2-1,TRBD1,CASSLDRQGYNEQFF,TGCGCCAGCAGCTTGGATCGACAGGGGTACAATGAGCAGTTCTTC
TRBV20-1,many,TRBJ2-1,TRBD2,CSAQGLAGVTYNEQFF,TGCAGTGCGCAGGGACTAGCGGGGGTGACCTACAATGAGCAGTTCTTC
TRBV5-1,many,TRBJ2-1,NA,CASSLEGTDYNEQFF,TGCGCCAGCAGCTTGGAGGGGACCGACTACAATGAGCAGTTCTTC
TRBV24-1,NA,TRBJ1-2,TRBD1,CATSGETGGDYGYTF,TGTGCCACCAGTGGAGAGACAGGGGGGGACTATGGCTACACCTTC
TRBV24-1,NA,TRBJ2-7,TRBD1,CATSDSGTGGTYEQYF,TGTGCCACCAGTGATTCCGGGACAGGGGGGACCTACGAGCAGTACTTC
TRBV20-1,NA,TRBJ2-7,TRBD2,CSASTGGTYEQYF,TGCAGTGCTAGCACGGGAGGAACCTACGAGCAGTACTTC
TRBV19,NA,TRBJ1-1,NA,CASSIPTEAFF,TGTGCCAGTAGTATCCCGACTGAAGCTTTCTTT
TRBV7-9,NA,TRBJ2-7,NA,CASSLEGSSSEQYF,TGTGCCAGCAGCTTAGAGGGGAGTTCGTCCGAGCAGTACTTC
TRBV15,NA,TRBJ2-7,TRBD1,CATVGQGSYEQYF,TGTGCCACCGTGGGACAGGGCTCCTACGAGCAGTACTTC
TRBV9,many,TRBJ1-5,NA,CASSVGDYQPQHF,TGTGCCAGCAGCGTAGGTGACTACCAGCCCCAGCATTTT
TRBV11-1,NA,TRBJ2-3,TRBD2,CASSPAGGSADTQYF,TGTGCCAGCAGCCCGGCGGGCGGGAGCGCAGATACGCAGTATTTT
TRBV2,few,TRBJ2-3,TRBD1,CASCWTGGRGDTQYF,TGTGCCAGCTGCTGGACAGGGGGCAGAGGAGATACGCAGTATTTT
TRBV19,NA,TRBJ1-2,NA,CASSITRTGGYTF,TGTGCCAGTAGTATCACCCGGACCGGCGGCTACACCTTC
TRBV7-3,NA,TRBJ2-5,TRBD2,CVSSLGGGETQYF,TGTGTCAGCAGCCTCGGGGGGGGAGAGACCCAGTACTTC
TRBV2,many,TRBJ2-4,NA,CASSEQGMGIQYF,TGTGCCAGCAGTGAACAGGGAATGGGCATTCAGTACTTC
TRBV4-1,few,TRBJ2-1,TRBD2,CASSQDPEGGGGNEQFF,TGCGCCAGCAGCCAGGACCCAGAGGGCGGGGGTGGCAATGAGCAGTTCTTC
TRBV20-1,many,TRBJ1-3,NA,CSASPLTAYGNTIYF,TGCAGTGCTAGCCCCCTGACTGCTTATGGAAACACCATATATTTT
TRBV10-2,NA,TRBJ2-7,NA,CASRQSGSYEQYF,TGCGCCAGCAGACAATCAGGTTCCTACGAGCAGTACTTC
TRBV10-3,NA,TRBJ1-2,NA,CAPTGINSNYGYTF,TGTGCTCCCACAGGGATAAACTCTAACTATGGCTACACCTTC
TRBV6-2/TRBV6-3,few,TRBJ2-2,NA,CASSYTGAGTGELFF,TGTGCCAGCAGTTACACGGGGGCGGGCACCGGGGAGCTGTTTTTT